This T cell receptor (beta chain) was recorded in a study of coeliac disease. Turning to the study itself: Each coeliac patient was active, refractory type I, or diet-controlled. Study results and limitations: Active celiac intraepithelial and lamina propria samples had lower TRB and TRG clonality than control samples.

The germline CDR1 and CDR2 sequences are SNHLY and FYNNEI. V lost 6 bases to trimming and J lost 4 bases; unmatched junction nucleotides: 8. The CDR3 contains 15 residues. Each fraction contributed one 500,000-cell aliquot for sequencing. This clone showed up just once. Its antigen is unknown. Libraries were prepared by immunoSEQ multiplex PCR; TCRdb keeps only in-frame clonotypes and omits some of them. Found here are 6,000 to 8,000 clones, around 70% of them singletons; the top ten hold around 6%. This receptor was obtained from a man in his thirties or forties with celiac disease. Specimen: lamina propria lymphocytes from the gut. This chain connects TRBV2 to TRBJ2-2, with 7 bases lining up with TRBD1. CDR3 in amino acids: CASRSTGTATGELFF. The CDR3 DNA follows: TGTGCCAGCAGATCCACCGGGACAGCCACCGGGGAGCTGTTTTTT. Based on the CDR3 plus reference TRBV2 and TRBJ2-2, the full variable domain is EPEVTQTPSHQVTQMGQEVILRCVPISNHLYFYWYRQILGQKVEFLVSFYNNEISEKSEIFDDQFSVERPDGSNFTLKIRSTKLEDSAMYFCASRSTGTATGELFFGEGSRLTVL.